This T cell receptor (beta chain) was recovered during a study of blood T cells in healthy people across ages. Notes on the study in general: Changes in expanded clonotypes were possibly confounded, as the CMV status of donors was unknown. When set beside aged donors, long-lived donors presented more naive CD4+ cells and higher diversity.

Sample-barcoded 5' priming and a J-beta primer mix drove a second PCR of about 6 to 12 cycles. Every single cDNA molecule received a tag from a template-switch adaptor with 12 random nucleotides. TCRdb re-called the 5' RACE reads through MiXCR, storing one row per CDR3 protein. Among 1.2 million to 1.5 million distinct CDR3 sequences listed, roughly 40% were seen once. This CDR3 is built from 19 residues. V trimming: 0 bases; J trimming: 3 bases; junction bases outside the gene matches: 18. Germline assignment: CDR1 DFQATT and CDR2 SNEGSKA (reference sequence). Points on this clonotype: The antigen remains undetermined.

Donors were healthy Caucasian individuals from Russia aged roughly 6 to 90. This TCR was recovered from a woman between 18 and 30 years old in good health. The sequenced sample was blood. The genes are TRBV20-1 and TRBJ2-3; 7 bases are a match to TRBD2. CDR3 coding DNA: TGCAGTGCTAGAGATTATCGTAGCGGGTTACTTGGTGTTACAGATACGCAGTATTTT. As protein: CSARDYRSGLLGVTDTQYF.